This TCR beta chain was recorded in a study of brain T cells in children with intractable seizures. Per germline, CDR1 MGHRA and CDR2 YSYEKL. Trimming removed 4 bases at V and 5 bases at J, with 23 bases between. The CDR3 totals 17 residues. Here immunoSEQ multiplex PCR was the method, and the copy in TCRdb shows in-frame clones only, minus some. The sample carries some 80,000 clones, more than 75% recorded once. Source: peripheral blood, taken at surgery. The gene calls are TRBV4-1 and TRBJ1-2; no clear D. The TCR comes from a girl aged 2 to 10 with Rasmussen encephalitis and intractable seizures. The CDR3 here is CASSPKIVTPFGYGYTF. The CDR3 DNA follows: TGCGCCAGCAGCCCCAAGATCGTAACACCCTTCGGGTATGGCTACACCTTC.